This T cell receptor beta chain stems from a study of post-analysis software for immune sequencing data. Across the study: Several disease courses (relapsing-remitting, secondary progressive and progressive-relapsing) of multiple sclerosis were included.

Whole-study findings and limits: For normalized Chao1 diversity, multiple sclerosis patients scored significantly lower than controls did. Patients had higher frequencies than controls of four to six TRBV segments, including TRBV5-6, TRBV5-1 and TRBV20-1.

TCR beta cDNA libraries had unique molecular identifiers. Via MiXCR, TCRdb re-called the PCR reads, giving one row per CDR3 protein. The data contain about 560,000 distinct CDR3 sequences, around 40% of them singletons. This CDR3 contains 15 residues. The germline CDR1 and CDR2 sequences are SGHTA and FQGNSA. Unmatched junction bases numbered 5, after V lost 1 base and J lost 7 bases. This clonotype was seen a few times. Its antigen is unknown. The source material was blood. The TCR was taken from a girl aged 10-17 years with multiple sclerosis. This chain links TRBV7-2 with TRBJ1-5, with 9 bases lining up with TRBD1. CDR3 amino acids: CASSLDRGREQPQHF. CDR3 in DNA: TGTGCCAGCAGCTTAGACAGGGGGCGAGAACAGCCCCAGCATTTT.